This T cell receptor beta chain was retrieved from a study of cytomegalovirus exposure and HLA in healthy donors. Study-wide results and limits: There were several of the most significant clusters that appeared linked to common viral pathogens in a later analysis.

As to this clone: The antigen remains unidentified.

The germline V gene has CDR1 GTSNPN and CDR2 SVGIG (reference sequence). Trimming removed 2 bases from V and 16 bases from J; junction bases left unmatched: 9. This CDR3 is 12 amino acids long. Primers for the PCR totalled 60 Vbeta and 13 Jbeta. Produced via immunoSEQ multiplex PCR; TCRdb's table is partial and in-frame only. The table records about 78,000 clones, around 58% of them present only once. The rearrangement links TRBV30 to TRBJ1-5; 9 bases line up with TRBD1. The specimen was PBMCs. The origin of this receptor is a man aged 25-40 years in good health and CMV-seropositive. The CDR3 loop is CAWSLQGAAQHF. The CDR3, as DNA: TGTGCCTGGAGTTTACAGGGGGCGGCGCAACATTTT. Full variable domain (rest looked up from reference TRBV30 and TRBJ1-5): SQTIHQWPATLVQPVGSPLSLECTVEGTSNPNLYWYRQAAGRGLQLLFYSVGIGQISSEVPQNLSASRPQDRQFILSSKKLLLSDSGFYLCAWSLQGAAQHFGDGTRLSIL.